One sample yielded the 5 T cell receptor beta chains listed below, sequenced in a study of T-cell memory formation after mild COVID-19. MiXCR, run by TCRdb on the 5' RACE reads, gives a single entry per CDR3 protein. Among around 200,000 distinct CDR3 sequences listed, around 9.5% were seen once. Input material: PBMCs or a T cell subset sorted from them (not recorded which). These receptors all stem from a man younger than 35 who had mild COVID-19 (a few samples of this study predate the infection). Cell type and time point are not known.

This clonotype was observed at least ten times. The chain employs TRBV5-4 and TRBJ1-2, with TRBD1 as a possible D gene (5 bases). CDR3 size: 13 residues. Germline assignment: CDR1 SGHNT and CDR2 YYREEE (reference sequence). Deletions cut 0 bases from V and 3 bases from J, with 6 bases between. The CDR3 sequence: CASSLGRDYGYTF. DNA for the CDR3: TGTGCCAGCAGCTTGGGCAGGGACTATGGCTACACCTTC.

This clonotype was seen only a few times. The chain combines TRBV3-1 with TRBJ1-3; tentatively, D is TRBD1 (6 bases). This CDR3 comprises 14 residues. Trimming removed 4 bases at V and 3 bases at J, with 10 bases between. Germline V CDR1 and CDR2: LGHDT, YNNKEL (reference sequence). The CDR3 bases are TGTGCCAGCAGCCCGGGGGGCCTTGGAAACACCATATATTTT. Its translation is CASSPGGLGNTIYF.

This clonotype was detected only a few times. This chain links TRBV28 with TRBJ1-5, with D unresolved. The CDR3 sequence is 15 residues long. The V and J ends lost 1 base and 4 bases respectively, with 11 bases between them. Germline V gene sequence: CDR1 MDHEN, CDR2 SYDVKM. CDR3 amino acids: CASSLSGMGNQPQHF. The DNA for the CDR3 is TGTGCCAGCAGTTTATCGGGGATGGGTAATCAGCCCCAGCATTTT.

This rearrangement joins TRBV7-2 to TRBJ1-4; possibly TRBD1 for D (5 bases). Trimming shortened V by 5 bases and J by 0 bases, and 10 bases separated the two germline ends. This CDR3 region has 15 residues. Germline CDR1 reads SGHTA; CDR2 reads FQGNSA. The CDR3 loop is CASSPRGTTNEKLFF. CDR3 sequence (DNA): TGTGCCAGCAGCCCCCGGGGGACAACTAATGAAAAACTGTTTTTT.

The chain has TRBV4-1 and TRBJ1-2; a possible D gene is TRBD1 (5 bases). The germline V gene encodes CDR1 MGHRA and CDR2 YSYEKL. The V end was cut by 3 bases, the J end by 4 bases, with 27 bases between. This CDR3 is built from 19 residues. The CDR3 region is CASSQKTAGRSNSFYGYTF. The CDR3 nucleotides are TGCGCCAGCAGCCAGAAAACTGCGGGACGGTCGAATTCCTTCTATGGCTACACCTTC.